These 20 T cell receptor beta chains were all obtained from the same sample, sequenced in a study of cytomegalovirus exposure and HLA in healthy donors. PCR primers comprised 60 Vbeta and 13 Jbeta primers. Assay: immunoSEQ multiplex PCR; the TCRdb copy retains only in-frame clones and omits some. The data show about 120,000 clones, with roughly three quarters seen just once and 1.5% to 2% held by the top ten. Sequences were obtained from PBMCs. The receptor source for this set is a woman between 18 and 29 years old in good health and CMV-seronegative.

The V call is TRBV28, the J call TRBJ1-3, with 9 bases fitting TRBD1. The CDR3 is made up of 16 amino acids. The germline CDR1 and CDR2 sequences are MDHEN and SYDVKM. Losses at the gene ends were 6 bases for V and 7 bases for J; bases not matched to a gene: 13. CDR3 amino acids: CASSLHRAGTGNTIYF. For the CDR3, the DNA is TGTGCCAGCAGCCTGCATCGAGCCGGGACAGGGAACACCATATATTTT.

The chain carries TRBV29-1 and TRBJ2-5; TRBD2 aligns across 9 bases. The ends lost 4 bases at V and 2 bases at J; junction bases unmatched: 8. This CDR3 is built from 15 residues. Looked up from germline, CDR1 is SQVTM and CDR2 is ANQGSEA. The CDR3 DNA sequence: TGCAGCGTTGGTGTGGCTAGCGGGGTACAAGAGACCCAGTACTTC. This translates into CSVGVASGVQETQYF.

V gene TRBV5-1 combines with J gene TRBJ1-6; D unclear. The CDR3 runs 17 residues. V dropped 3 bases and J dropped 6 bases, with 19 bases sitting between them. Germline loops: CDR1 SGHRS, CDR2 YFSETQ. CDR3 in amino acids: CASSSLIRLRFNSPLHF. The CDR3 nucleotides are TGCGCCAGCAGCTCCCTTATCAGGTTAAGGTTTAATTCACCCCTCCACTTT.

For the CDR3, the DNA is TGTGCCACCAGCCTCGACAGGGTGGTCGGGGAGCTGTTTTTT. It translates to CATSLDRVVGELFF. This rearrangement joins TRBV15 to TRBJ2-2; 7 bases fit TRBD1. Germline CDR1 LNHNV, CDR2 YYDKDF (reference sequence). This CDR3 has 14 amino acids. V trimming: 5 bases; J trimming: 7 bases; junction bases outside the gene matches: 7.

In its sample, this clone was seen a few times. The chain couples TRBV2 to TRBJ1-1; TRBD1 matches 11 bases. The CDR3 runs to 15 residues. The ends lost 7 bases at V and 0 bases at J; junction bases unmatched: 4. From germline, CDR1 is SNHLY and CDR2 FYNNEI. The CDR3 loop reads CASKGDRGMNTEAFF. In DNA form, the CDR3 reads TGTGCCAGCAAAGGGGACAGGGGGATGAACACTGAAGCTTTCTTT.

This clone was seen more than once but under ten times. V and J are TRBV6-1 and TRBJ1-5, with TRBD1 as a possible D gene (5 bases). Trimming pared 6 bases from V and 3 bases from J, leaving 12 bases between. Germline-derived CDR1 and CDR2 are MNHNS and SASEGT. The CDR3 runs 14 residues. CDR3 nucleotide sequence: TGTGCCAGCAGGGGCACAGGTCTCAATCAGCCCCAGCATTTT. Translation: CASRGTGLNQPQHF.

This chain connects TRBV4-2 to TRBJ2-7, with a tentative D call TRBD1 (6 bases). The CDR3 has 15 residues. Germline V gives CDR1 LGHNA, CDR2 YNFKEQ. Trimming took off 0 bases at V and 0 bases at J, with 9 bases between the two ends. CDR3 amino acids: CASSQEGASSYEQYF. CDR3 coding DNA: TGTGCCAGCAGCCAAGAGGGGGCCAGCTCCTACGAGCAGTACTTC.

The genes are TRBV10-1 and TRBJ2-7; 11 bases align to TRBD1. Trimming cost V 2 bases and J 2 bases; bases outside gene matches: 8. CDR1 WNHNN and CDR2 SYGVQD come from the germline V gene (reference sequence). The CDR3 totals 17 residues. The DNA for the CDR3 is TGCGCCAGCAGTGAGGGAGCGGGACAGGGGGTCGCCTACGAGCAGTACTTC. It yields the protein CASSEGAGQGVAYEQYF.

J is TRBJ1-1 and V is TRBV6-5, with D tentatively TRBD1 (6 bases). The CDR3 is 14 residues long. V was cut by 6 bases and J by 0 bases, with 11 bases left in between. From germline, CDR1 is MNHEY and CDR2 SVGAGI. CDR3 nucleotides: TGTGCCAGCAGGGGGAGGGGGATGAACACTGAAGCTTTCTTT. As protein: CASRGRGMNTEAFF.

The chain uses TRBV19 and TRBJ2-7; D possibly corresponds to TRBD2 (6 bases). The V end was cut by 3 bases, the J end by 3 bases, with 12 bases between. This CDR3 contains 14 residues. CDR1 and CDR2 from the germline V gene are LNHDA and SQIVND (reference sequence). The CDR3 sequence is CASSIAGGDYEQYF. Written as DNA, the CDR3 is TGTGCCAGTAGTATTGCCGGAGGGGACTACGAGCAGTACTTC.

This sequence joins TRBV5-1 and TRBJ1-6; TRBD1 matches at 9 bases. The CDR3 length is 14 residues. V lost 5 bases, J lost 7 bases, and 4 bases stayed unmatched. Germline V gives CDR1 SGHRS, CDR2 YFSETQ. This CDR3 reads CASRRTGDNSPLHF. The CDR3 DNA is TGCGCCAGCAGACGGACAGGGGACAATTCACCCCTCCACTTT.

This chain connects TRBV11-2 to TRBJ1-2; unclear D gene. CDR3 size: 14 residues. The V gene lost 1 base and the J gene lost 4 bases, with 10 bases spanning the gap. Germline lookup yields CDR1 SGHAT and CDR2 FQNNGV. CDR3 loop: CASSLVQTTYGYTF. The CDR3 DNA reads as TGTGCCAGCAGCTTAGTACAGACCACCTATGGCTACACCTTC.

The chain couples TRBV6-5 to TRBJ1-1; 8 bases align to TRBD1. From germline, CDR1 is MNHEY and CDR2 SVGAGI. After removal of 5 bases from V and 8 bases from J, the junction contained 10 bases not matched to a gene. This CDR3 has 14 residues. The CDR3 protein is CASSPWTGKGEAFF. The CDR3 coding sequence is TGTGCCAGCAGTCCCTGGACAGGGAAAGGAGAAGCTTTCTTT.

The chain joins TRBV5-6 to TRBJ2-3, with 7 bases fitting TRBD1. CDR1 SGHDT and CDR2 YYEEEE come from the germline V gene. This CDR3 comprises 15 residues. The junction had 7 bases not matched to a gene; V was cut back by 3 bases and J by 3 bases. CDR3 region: CASSSDREVTDTQYF. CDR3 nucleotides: TGTGCCAGCAGCTCCGACAGGGAAGTAACAGATACGCAGTATTTT.

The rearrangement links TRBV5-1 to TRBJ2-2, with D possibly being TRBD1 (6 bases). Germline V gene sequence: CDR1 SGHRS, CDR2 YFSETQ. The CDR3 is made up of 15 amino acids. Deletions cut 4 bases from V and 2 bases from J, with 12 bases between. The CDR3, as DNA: TGCGCCAGCAGCGTGACGACAGGTAACACCGGGGAGCTGTTTTTT. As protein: CASSVTTGNTGELFF.

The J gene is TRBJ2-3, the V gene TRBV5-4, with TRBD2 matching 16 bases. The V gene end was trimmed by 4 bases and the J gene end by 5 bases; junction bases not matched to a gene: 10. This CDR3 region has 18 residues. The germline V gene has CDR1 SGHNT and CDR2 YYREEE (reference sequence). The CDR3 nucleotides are TGTGCCAGCAGCCCGGGACTAGCGGGGGGGCGGGGAGGAGATACGCAGTATTTT. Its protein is CASSPGLAGGRGGDTQYF.

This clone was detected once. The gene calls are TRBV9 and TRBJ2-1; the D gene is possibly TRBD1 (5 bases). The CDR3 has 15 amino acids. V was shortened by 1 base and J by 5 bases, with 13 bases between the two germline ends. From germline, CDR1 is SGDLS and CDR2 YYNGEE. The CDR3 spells CASSVYWGQNNEQFF. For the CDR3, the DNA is TGTGCCAGCAGCGTATACTGGGGCCAGAACAATGAGCAGTTCTTC.

CDR3 nucleotides: TGCGCCAGCAGGCCTGAGGGAGATGAAAAACTGTTTTTT. Protein: CASRPEGDEKLFF. The chain uses TRBV5-1 and TRBJ1-4; D is uncertain. Germline lookup yields CDR1 SGHRS and CDR2 YFSETQ. The CDR3 contains 13 residues. Trimming shortened V by 5 bases and J by 6 bases, and 11 bases separated the two germline ends.

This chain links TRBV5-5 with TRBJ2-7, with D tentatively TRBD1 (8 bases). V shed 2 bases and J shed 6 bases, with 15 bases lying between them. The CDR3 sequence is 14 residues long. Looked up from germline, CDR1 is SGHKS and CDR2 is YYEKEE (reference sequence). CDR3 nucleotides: TGTGCCAGCAGCTTTAACAGGGGGGGACGCGAGCAGTACTTC. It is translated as CASSFNRGGREQYF.

CDR3 sequence: CASSEKASGGGEQYF. DNA for the CDR3: TGTGCCAGCAGTGAAAAGGCTAGCGGGGGTGGAGAGCAGTACTTC. The chain carries TRBV2 and TRBJ2-7; 10 bases line up with TRBD2. This CDR3 has 15 residues. Germline CDR1 reads SNHLY; CDR2 reads FYNNEI. After removal of 2 bases from V and 7 bases from J, the junction contained 8 bases not matched to a gene. The full variable domain, completed using reference TRBV2 and TRBJ2-7, is EPEVTQTPSHQVTQMGQEVILRCVPISNHLYFYWYRQILGQKVEFLVSFYNNEISEKSEIFDDQFSVERPDGSNFTLKIRSTKLEDSAMYFCASSEKASGGGEQYFGPGTRLTVT.